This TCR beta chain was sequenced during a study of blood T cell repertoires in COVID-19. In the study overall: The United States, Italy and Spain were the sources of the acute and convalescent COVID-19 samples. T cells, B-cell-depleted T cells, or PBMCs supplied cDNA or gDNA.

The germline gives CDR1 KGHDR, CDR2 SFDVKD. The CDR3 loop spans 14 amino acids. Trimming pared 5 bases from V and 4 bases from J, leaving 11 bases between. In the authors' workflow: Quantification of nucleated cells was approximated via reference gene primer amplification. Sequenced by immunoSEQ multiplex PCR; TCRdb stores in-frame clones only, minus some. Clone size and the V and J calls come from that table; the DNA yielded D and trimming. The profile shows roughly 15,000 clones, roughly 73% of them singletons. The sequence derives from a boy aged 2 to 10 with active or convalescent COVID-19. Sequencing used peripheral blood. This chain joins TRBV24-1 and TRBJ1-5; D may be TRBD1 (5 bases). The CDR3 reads CATSVGAQNQPQHF. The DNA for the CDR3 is TGTGCCACCAGTGTTGGGGCCCAAAATCAGCCCCAGCATTTT.